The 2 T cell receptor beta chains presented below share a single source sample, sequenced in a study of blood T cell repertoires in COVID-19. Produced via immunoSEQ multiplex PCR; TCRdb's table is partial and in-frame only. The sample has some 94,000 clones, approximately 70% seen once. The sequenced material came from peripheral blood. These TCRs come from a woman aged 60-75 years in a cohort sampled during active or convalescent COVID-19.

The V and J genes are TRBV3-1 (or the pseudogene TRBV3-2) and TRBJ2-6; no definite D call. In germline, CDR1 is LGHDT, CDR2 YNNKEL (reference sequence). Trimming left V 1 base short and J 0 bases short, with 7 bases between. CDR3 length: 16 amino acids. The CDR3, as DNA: TGTGCCAGCAGCCAAGCTGGCAGCTCTGGGGCCAACGTCCTGACTTTC. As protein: CASSQAGSSGANVLTF.

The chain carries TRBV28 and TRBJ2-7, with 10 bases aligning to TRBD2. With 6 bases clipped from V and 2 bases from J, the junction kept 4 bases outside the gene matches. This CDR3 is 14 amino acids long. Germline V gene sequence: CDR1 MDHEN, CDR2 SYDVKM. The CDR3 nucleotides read TGTGCCAGCAGACCGAGCGGGGGGGCCTACGAGCAGTACTTC. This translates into CASRPSGGAYEQYF.